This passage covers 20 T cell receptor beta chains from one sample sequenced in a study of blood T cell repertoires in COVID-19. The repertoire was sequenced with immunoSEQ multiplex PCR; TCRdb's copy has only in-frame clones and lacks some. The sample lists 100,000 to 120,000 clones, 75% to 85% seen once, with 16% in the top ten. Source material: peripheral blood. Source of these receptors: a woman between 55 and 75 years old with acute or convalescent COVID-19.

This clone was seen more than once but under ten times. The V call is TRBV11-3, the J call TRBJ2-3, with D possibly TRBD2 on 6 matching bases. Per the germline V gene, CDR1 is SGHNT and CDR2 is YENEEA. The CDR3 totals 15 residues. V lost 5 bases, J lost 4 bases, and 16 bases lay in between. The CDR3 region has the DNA TGTGCCAGCAGCCAAGGGGACTCGTCCTCAGATACGCAGTATTTT. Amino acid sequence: CASSQGDSSSDTQYF.

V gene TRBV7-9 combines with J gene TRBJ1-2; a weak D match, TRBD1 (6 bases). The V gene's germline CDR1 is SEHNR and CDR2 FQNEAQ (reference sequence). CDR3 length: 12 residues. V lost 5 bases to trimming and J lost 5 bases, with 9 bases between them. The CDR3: CASSPDSYGYTF. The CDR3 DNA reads TGTGCCAGCAGCCCGGACAGTTATGGCTACACCTTC.

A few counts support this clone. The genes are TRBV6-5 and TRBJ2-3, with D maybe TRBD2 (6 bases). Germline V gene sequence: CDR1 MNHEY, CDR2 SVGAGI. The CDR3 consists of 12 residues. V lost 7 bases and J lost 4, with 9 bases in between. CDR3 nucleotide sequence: TGTGCCAGCACCGGGAGTGCAGATACGCAGTATTTT. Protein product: CASTGSADTQYF.

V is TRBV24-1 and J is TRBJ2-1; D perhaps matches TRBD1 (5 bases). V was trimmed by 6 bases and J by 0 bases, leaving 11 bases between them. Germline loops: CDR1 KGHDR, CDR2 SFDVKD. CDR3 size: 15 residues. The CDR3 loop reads CATSKGISSYNEQFF. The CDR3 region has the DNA TGTGCCACCAGTAAGGGGATAAGCTCCTACAATGAGCAGTTCTTC.

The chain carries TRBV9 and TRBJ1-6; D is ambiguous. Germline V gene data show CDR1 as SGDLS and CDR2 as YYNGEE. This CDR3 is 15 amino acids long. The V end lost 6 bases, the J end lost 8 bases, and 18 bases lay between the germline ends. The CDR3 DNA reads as TGTGCCAGCACGCGGGGAGACGCTGAATATTCACCCCTCCACTTT. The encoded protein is CASTRGDAEYSPLHF. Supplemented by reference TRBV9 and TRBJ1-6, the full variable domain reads DSGVTQTPKHLITATGQRVTLRCSPRSGDLSVYWYQQSLDQGLQFLIQYYNGEERAKGNILERFSAQQFPDLHSELNLSSLELGDSALYFCASTRGDAEYSPLHFGNGTRLTVT.

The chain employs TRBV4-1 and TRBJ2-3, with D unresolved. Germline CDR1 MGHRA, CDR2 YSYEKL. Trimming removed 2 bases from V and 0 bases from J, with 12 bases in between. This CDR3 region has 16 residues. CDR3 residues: CASSQIAADSTDTQYF. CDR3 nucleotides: TGCGCCAGCAGCCAAATCGCGGCCGACAGCACAGATACGCAGTATTTT.

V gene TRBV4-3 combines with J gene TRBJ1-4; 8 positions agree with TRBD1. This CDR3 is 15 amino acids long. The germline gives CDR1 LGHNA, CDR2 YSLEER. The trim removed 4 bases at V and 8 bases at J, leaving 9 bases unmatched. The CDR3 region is CASSLSGGDGEKLFF. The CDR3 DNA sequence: TGCGCCAGCAGCCTCTCAGGGGGCGATGGGGAAAAACTGTTTTTT.

CDR3 sequence: CASSLGTSGVYEQFF. The CDR3 region has the DNA TGTGCCAGCAGCCTCGGGACTAGCGGGGTGTATGAGCAGTTCTTC. This chain joins TRBV6-5 and TRBJ2-1; 13 nucleotides agree with TRBD2. Germline CDR1 is MNHEY and CDR2 is SVGAGI. The junction had 7 bases not matched to a gene; V was cut back by 6 bases and J by 8 bases. This CDR3 is 15 amino acids long.

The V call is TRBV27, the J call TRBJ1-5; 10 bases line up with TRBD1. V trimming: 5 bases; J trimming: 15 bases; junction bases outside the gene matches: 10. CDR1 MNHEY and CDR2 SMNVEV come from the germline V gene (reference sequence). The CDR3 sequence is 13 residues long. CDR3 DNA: TGTGCCAGCAGTCGCGACAGGGGGCCCGGGCGGCATTTT. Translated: CASSRDRGPGRHF.

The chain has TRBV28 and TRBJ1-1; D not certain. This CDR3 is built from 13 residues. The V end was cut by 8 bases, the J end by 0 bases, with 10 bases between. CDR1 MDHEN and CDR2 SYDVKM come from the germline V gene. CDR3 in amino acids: CASHPYMNTEAFF. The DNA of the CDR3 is TGTGCCAGCCACCCTTACATGAACACTGAAGCTTTCTTT.

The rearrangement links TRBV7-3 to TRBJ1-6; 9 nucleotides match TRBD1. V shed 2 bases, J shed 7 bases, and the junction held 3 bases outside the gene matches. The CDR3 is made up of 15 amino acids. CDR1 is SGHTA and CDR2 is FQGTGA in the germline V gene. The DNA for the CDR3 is TGTGCCAGCAGCTTAGGACAGGGGCTAAATTCACCCCTCCACTTT. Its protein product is CASSLGQGLNSPLHF. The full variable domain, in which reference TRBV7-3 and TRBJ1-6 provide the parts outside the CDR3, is GAGVSQTPSNKVTEKGKYVELRCDPISGHTALYWYRQSLGQGPEFLIYFQGTGAADDSGLPNDRFFAVRPEGSVSTLKIQRTERGDSAVYLCASSLGQGLNSPLHFGNGTRLTVT.

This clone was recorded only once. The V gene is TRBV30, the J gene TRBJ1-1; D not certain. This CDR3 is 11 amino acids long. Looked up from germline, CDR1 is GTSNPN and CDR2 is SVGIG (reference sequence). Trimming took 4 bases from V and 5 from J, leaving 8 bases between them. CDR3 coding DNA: TGTGCCTGGACGCGGCGGACTGAAGCTTTCTTT. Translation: CAWTRRTEAFF.

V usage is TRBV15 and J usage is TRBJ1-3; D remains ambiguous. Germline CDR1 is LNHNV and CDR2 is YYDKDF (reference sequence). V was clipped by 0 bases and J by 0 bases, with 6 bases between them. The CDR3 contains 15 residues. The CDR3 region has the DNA TGTGCCACCAGCAGAGATCACGGCTCTGGAAACACCATATATTTT. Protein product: CATSRDHGSGNTIYF.

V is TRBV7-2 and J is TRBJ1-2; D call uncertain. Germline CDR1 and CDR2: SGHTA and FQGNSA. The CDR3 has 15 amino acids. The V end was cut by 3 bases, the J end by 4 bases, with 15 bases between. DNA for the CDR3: TGTGCCAGCAGCTTTAGTAGTCCGGGGTCCTATGGCTACACCTTC. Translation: CASSFSSPGSYGYTF.

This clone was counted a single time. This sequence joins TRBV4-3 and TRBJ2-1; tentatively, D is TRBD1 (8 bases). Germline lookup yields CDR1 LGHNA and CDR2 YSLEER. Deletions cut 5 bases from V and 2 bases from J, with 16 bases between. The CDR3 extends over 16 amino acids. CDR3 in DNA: TGCGCCAGCAGCGCGACAGGGGAGGGGGCCTACAATGAGCAGTTCTTC. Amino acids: CASSATGEGAYNEQFF.

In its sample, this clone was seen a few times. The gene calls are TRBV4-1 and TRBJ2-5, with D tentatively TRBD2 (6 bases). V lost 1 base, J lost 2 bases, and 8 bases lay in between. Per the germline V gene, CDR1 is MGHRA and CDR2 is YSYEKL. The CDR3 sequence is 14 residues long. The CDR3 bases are TGCGCCAGCAGCCAAGTCGGGGGACAAGAGACCCAGTACTTC. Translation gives CASSQVGGQETQYF.

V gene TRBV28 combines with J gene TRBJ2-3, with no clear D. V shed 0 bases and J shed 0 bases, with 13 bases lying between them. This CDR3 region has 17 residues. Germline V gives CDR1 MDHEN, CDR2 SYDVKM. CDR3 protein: CASSLWKTADSTDTQYF. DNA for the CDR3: TGTGCCAGCAGTTTATGGAAAACTGCGGATAGCACAGATACGCAGTATTTT. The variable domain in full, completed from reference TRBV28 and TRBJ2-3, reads DVKVTQSSRYLVKRTGEKVFLECVQDMDHENMFWYRQDPGLGLRLIYFSYDVKMKEKGDIPEGYSVSREKKERFSLILESASTNQTSMYLCASSLWKTADSTDTQYFGPGTRLTVL.

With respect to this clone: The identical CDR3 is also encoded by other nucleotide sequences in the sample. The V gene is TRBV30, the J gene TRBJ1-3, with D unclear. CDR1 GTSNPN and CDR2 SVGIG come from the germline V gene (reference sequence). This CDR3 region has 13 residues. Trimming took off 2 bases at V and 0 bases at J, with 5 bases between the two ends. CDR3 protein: CAWSRGSGNTIYF. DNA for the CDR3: TGTGCCTGGAGTCGGGGCTCTGGAAACACCATATATTTT.

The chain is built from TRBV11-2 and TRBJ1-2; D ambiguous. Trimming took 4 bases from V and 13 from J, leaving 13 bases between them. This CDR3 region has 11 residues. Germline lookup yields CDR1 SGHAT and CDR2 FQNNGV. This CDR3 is CASSSPGSCTF. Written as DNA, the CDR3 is TGTGCCAGCAGCTCCCCGGGAAGCTGCACCTTC.

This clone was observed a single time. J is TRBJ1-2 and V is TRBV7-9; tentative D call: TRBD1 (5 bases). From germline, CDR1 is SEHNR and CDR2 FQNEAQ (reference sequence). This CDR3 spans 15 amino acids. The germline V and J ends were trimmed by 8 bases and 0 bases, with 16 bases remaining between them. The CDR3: CASVSKQGANYGYTF. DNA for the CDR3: TGTGCCAGCGTCTCGAAACAAGGGGCTAACTATGGCTACACCTTC.